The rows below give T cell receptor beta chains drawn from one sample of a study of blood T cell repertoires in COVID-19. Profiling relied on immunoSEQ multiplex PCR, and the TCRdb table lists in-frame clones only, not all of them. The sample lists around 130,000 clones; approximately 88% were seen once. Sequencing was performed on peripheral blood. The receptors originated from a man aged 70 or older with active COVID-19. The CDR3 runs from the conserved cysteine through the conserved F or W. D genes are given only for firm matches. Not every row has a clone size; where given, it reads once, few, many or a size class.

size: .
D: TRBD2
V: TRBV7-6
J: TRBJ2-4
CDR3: CASSLAAGDGKNIQYF
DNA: TGTGCCAGCAGCTTAGCAGCGGGGGATGGCAAAAACATTCAGTACTTC

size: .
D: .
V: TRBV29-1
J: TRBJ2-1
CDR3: CSVEDLSSSYNEQFF
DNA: TGCAGCGTTGAAGATCTGAGTAGCTCCTACAATGAGCAGTTCTTC

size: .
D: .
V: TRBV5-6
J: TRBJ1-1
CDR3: CASSLDVTPNTEAFF
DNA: TGTGCCAGCAGCTTGGACGTGACACCGAACACTGAAGCTTTCTTT

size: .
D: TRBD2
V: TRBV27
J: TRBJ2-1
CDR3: CASSGPLAGPYNEQFF
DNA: TGTGCCAGCTCGGGGCCTCTAGCGGGCCCCTACAATGAGCAGTTCTTC

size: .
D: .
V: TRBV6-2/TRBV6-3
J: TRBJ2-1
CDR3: CASSYAGTRNEQFF
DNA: TGTGCCAGCAGTTATGCGGGTACTAGGAATGAGCAGTTCTTC

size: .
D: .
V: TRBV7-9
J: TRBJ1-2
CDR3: CASSLGAGDGYTF
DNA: TGTGCCAGCAGCTTAGGGGCAGGGGATGGCTACACCTTC

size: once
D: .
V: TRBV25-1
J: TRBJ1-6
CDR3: CASSLTSDSPLHF
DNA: TGTGCCAGCAGCTTAACTTCCGATTCACCCCTCCACTTT

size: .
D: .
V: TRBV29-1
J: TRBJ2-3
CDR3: CSVAHSDTQYF
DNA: TGCAGCGTTGCTCACTCAGATACGCAGTATTTT

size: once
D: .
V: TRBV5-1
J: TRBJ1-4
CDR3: CASSSGPEREKLFF
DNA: TGCGCCAGCAGCTCGGGTCCAGAGCGGGAAAAACTGTTTTTT

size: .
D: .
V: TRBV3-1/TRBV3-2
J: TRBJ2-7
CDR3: CASSHWGSGSYEQYF
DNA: TGTGCCAGCAGCCACTGGGGTAGCGGCTCCTACGAGCAGTACTTC

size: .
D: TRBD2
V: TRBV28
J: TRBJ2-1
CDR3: CASSFSLAGVRDEQFF
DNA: TGTGCCAGCAGTTTCAGCTTAGCGGGAGTGAGAGATGAGCAGTTCTTC

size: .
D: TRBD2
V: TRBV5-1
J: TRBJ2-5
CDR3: CASSWVRARGEETQYF
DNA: TGCGCCAGCAGCTGGGTTCGGGCCCGGGGGGAAGAGACCCAGTACTTC

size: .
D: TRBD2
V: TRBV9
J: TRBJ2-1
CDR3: CASSVGQLAGVPYNEQFF
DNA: TGTGCCAGCAGCGTAGGACAACTAGCGGGAGTCCCCTACAATGAGCAGTTCTTC

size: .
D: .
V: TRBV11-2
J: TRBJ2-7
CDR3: CASSPNADSYEQYF
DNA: TGTGCCAGCAGCCCTAACGCGGACTCCTACGAGCAGTACTTC

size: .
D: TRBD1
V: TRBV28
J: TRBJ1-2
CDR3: CASTPKTGSNYGYTF
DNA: TGTGCCAGCACGCCAAAGACAGGGTCCAACTATGGCTACACCTTC

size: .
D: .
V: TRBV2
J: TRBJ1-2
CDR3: CASSGNYGYTF
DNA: TGTGCCAGCTCCGGTAACTATGGCTACACCTTC

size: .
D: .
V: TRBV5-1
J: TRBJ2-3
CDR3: CACGAEGTDTQYF
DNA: TGCGCCTGCGGGGCAGAGGGCACAGATACGCAGTATTTT

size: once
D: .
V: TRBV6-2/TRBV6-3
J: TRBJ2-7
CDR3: CASSSRGSLSYEQYF
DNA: TGTGCCAGCAGTTCCAGGGGCTCACTCTCCTACGAGCAGTACTTC

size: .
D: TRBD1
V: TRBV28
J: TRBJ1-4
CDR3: CASFDRGPEKLFF
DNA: TGTGCCAGCTTCGACAGGGGGCCAGAAAAACTGTTTTTT

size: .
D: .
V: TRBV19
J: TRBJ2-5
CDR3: CASSYSASAVAETQYF
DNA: TGTGCCAGTAGTTATAGCGCTAGCGCGGTGGCAGAGACCCAGTACTTC

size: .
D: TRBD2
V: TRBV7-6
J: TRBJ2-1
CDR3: CASSLGSGRSYNEQFF
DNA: TGTGCCAGCAGCTTAGGTAGCGGGAGGTCTTACAATGAGCAGTTCTTC